Only a few counts were recorded for the clone carrying this TCR beta chain. The table came from immunoSEQ multiplex PCR; TCRdb's copy has only in-frame clones and leaves some out. The sample comprises some 150,000 clones, 85% to 90% of which are singletons, and approximately 3.2% rests with the top ten. This sample stems from a study of cytomegalovirus exposure and HLA in healthy donors. Sequenced input: PBMCs. The TCR comes from a young woman in good health and CMV-seropositive.

This chain's CDR3 is CASEGGKNQPQHF. In DNA form, the CDR3 reads TGTGCCAGCGAGGGGGGGAAAAATCAGCCCCAGCATTTT. The chain links TRBV2 to TRBJ1-5; D might be TRBD1 (6 bases). The V gene's germline CDR1 is SNHLY and CDR2 FYNNEI. The CDR3 extends over 13 amino acids. The ends were cut back, 8 bases at V and 4 bases at J, with 12 bases in the middle. Full variable domain (missing parts from reference TRBV2 and TRBJ1-5): EPEVTQTPSHQVTQMGQEVILRCVPISNHLYFYWYRQILGQKVEFLVSFYNNEISEKSEIFDDQFSVERPDGSNFTLKIRSTKLEDSAMYFCASEGGKNQPQHFGDGTRLSIL.